This TCR beta chain was captured in a study of T cell responses to AZD1222 COVID-19 vaccine. Study findings and constraints: Repertoire collection took place solely once the T cell response had peaked. The study reported that nearly half of spike-specific TCRs target unmutated variant regions. It should be noted that donors were predominantly white British and more often female, and clonal diversity was possibly underestimated. Spike was spanned by vaccine-associated CD4 TCRs, which were dominant at 160-218 and 743-854.

Clones were read by immunoSEQ multiplex PCR, and TCRdb kept only the in-frame ones, dropping some. The table has 110,000 or so clones, 88% seen once. A note on this clone: Its antigen remains unidentified.

The CDR3 covers 15 residues. CDR1 SNHLY and CDR2 FYNNEI come from the germline V gene. V was clipped by 6 bases and J by 2 bases; unmatched bases: 7. The chain employs TRBV2 and TRBJ1-2; 9 nucleotides align to TRBD1. Sequencing was performed on peripheral blood, taken 28 days after the second AZD1222 dose. The clonotype was recovered from an adult who received the AZD1222 COVID-19 vaccine. This CDR3 reads CASRNPGQGNYGYTF. CDR3 coding DNA: TGTGCCAGCAGGAATCCGGGACAGGGAAACTATGGCTACACCTTC.